This T cell receptor (beta chain) is from a study of blood T cell repertoires in COVID-19. Across the whole study: In each case, the material was cDNA or gDNA derived from T cells, B-cell-depleted T cells, or PBMCs.

Everyone who took part was about 18 to 90 years old, and they came from over 20 US areas. The method was immunoSEQ multiplex PCR; TCRdb's version includes in-frame clones alone and lacks a portion of them. The sample has 170,000 or so clones; 88% are singletons. The CDR3 contains 14 residues. V was clipped by 6 bases and J by 8 bases; unmatched bases: 6. CDR1 and CDR2 from the germline V gene are MNHEY and SVGEGT. The origin of this receptor is a woman in her forties or fifties who had recovered from COVID-19. The genes are TRBV6-2 or TRBV6-3 and TRBJ1-4, with 10 positions matching TRBD1. What was sequenced was PBMCs or T cells enriched from blood (not recorded which). In DNA form, the CDR3 reads TGTGCCAGCAGCCCCGGGACAGGGGTGGAAAAACTGTTTTTT. Its protein is CASSPGTGVEKLFF.